The subject of this entry is one T cell receptor beta chain. Its antigen remains unknown. Clones were read by immunoSEQ multiplex PCR, and TCRdb kept only the in-frame ones, dropping some. The sample lists around 2.1 million clones; 85% to 95% were seen once. Per germline, CDR1 MNHEY and CDR2 SMNVEV (reference sequence). Trimming removed 7 bases at V and 1 base at J, with 20 bases between. The CDR3 sequence is 16 residues long. The sample originates from a study of shared clonotypes between healthy human individuals. Study-wide results and limits: Estimated richness was generally greater in naive than memory subsets.

CD45RO negativity and positive selection for CCR7 defined naive CD8 cells, a population that excluded terminally differentiated effector memory CD45RA+ cells. The receptor was isolated from a young man in good health. Some clones in this sample may be carry-over from other donors' samples. The sample consisted of naive CD8+ T cells from PBMCs. V is TRBV27 and J is TRBJ2-7; possible D gene TRBD2, 6 bases. Written as DNA, the CDR3 is TGTGCCAGCATGGGGCGGGATGGTTGGGTTTCCTACGAGCAGTACTTC. The encoded protein is CASMGRDGWVSYEQYF.